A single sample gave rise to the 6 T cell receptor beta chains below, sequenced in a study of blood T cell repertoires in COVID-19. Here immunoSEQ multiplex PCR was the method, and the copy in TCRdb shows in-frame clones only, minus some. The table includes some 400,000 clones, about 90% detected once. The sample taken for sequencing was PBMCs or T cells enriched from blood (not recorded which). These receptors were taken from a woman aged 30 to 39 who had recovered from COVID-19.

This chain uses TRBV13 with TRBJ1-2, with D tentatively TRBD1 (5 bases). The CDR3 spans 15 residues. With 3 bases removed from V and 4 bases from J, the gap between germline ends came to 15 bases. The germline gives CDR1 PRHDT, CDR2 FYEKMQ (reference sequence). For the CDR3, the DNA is TGTGCCAGCAGCTTCGGATTTGGGGGGACCTATGGCTACACCTTC. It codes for CASSFGFGGTYGYTF.

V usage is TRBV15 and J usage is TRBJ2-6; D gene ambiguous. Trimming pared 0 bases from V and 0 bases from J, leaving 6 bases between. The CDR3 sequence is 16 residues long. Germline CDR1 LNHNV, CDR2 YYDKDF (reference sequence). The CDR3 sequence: CATSRDPLSGANVLTF. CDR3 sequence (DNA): TGTGCCACCAGCAGAGACCCACTCTCTGGGGCCAACGTCCTGACTTTC.

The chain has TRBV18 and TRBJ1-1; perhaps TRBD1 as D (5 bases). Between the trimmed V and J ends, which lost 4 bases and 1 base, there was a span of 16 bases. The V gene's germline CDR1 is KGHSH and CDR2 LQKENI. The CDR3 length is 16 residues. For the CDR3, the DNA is TGTGCCAGCTCACGCTTCGAAACAGGTACGAACACTGAAGCTTTCTTT. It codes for CASSRFETGTNTEAFF.

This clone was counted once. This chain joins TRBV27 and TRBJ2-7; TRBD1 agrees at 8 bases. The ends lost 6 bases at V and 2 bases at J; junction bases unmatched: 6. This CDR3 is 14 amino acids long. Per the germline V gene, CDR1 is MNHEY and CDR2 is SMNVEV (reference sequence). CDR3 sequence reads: CASRKQGVTYEQYF. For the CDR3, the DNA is TGTGCCAGCAGGAAACAGGGGGTAACCTACGAGCAGTACTTC.

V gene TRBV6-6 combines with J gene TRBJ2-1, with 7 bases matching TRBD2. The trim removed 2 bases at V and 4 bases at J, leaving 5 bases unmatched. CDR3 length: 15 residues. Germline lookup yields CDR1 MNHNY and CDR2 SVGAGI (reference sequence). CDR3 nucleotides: TGTGCCAGCAGTTACGATGGCGGGGGATACAATGAGCAGTTCTTC. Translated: CASSYDGGGYNEQFF.

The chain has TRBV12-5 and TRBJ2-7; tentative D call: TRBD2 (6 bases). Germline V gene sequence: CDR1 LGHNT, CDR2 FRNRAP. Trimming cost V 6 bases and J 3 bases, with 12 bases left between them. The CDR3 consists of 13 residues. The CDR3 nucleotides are TGTGCTAGTGGCTGGGACTTAGGCTACGAGCAGTACTTC. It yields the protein CASGWDLGYEQYF.